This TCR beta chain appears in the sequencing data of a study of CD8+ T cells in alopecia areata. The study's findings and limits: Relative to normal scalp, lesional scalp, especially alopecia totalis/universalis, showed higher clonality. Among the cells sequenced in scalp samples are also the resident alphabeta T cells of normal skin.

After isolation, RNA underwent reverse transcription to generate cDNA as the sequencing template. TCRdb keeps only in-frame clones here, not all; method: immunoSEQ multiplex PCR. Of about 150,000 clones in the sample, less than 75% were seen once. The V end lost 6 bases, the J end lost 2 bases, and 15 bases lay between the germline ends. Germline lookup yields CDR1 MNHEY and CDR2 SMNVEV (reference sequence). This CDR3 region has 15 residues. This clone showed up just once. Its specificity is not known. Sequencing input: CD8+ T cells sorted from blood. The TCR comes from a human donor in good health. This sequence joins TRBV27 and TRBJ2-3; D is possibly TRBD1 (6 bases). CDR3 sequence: CASRVLTGSTDTQYF. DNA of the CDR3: TGTGCCAGCAGGGTCTTGACAGGTTCCACAGATACGCAGTATTTT.